This TCR beta chain was sequenced for a study of cytomegalovirus exposure and HLA in healthy donors. Study details: Ancestry clustering placed around four fifths of several hundred genotyped donors in the Caucasian-associated cluster.

The CDR3 covers 14 residues. V gave up 3 bases and J gave up 4 bases, with 12 bases separating them. From germline, CDR1 is SNHLY and CDR2 FYNNEI. On this clone: The antigen remains undetermined.

Study-level points and caveats: Cytomegalovirus-associated TCR beta chains were listed, numbering roughly 150. Analysis performed later found under 20,000 TCR beta sequences associated with HLA alleles at 0.05 false discovery rate. According to a later analysis, donors in an Asian-associated ancestry cluster reportedly had fewer N-insertions than the 666-donor mean.

The PCR ran on 60 Vbeta and 13 Jbeta primers. Using immunoSEQ multiplex PCR, the repertoire was profiled, and TCRdb retains in-frame clones only, with some absent. The sample records 150,000 to 200,000 clones, about 88% being singletons. The chain couples TRBV2 to TRBJ1-1; the D gene is possibly TRBD1 (5 bases). Material for sequencing was PBMCs. The receptor was isolated from a man younger than 40 in good health and CMV-seropositive. The CDR3 loop reads CASSDPQGGTEAFF. The DNA of the CDR3 is TGTGCCAGCAGTGATCCCCAGGGTGGCACTGAAGCTTTCTTT.